The next 25 T cell receptor beta chains were all read from a single sample in a study of blood T cell repertoires in COVID-19. The protocol was immunoSEQ multiplex PCR, while the TCRdb copy is restricted to in-frame clones and leaves out a portion. Among some 160,000 clones listed, around four fifths were seen once. Sequences were obtained from peripheral blood. The receptors here all came from a woman aged 65 to 85 who had recovered from COVID-19.

The rearrangement joins TRBV5-1 to TRBJ1-4; TRBD1 aligns across 10 bases. The V gene's germline CDR1 is SGHRS and CDR2 YFSETQ. The length of the CDR3 is 14 residues. V lost 4 bases and J lost 6; bases outside the gene matches: 3. As DNA, the CDR3 is TGCGCCAGCAGCGGGACAGGGGCCCATGAAAAACTGTTTTTT. Translation gives CASSGTGAHEKLFF.

The chain carries TRBV7-3 and TRBJ1-1; TRBD1 matches at 7 bases. This CDR3 spans 15 amino acids. J gave up 5 bases and V 5 bases, and 11 bases lay outside the gene matches. Germline loops: CDR1 SGHTA, CDR2 FQGTGA. CDR3 nucleotides: TGTGCCAGCAGCCTAGGGGGCGAACTGGGGACTGAAGCTTTCTTT. Translating gives CASSLGGELGTEAFF.

The chain combines TRBV7-9 with TRBJ2-5; D might be TRBD1 (6 bases). Trimming removed 2 bases from V and 1 base from J, with 8 bases in between. CDR3 length: 14 amino acids. The germline gives CDR1 SEHNR, CDR2 FQNEAQ (reference sequence). DNA of the CDR3: TGTGCCAGCAGCTTACGGGACACCCAAGAGACCCAGTACTTC. Protein: CASSLRDTQETQYF.

Comment on this clone: The sample has other DNA sequences that encode this CDR3 too. The chain uses TRBV7-2 and TRBJ1-3, with unresolved D. The CDR3 loop spans 14 amino acids. V lost 1 base to trimming and J lost 0 bases, with 4 bases between them. CDR1 SGHTA and CDR2 FQGNSA come from the germline V gene. The CDR3 protein is CASSLGGSGNTIYF. Here the CDR3 DNA reads TGTGCCAGCAGCTTAGGAGGCTCTGGAAACACCATATATTTT. The variable domain in full, with the rest retrieved from reference TRBV7-2 and TRBJ1-3, is GAGVSQSPSNKVTEKGKDVELRCDPISGHTALYWYRQSLGQGLEFLIYFQGNSAPDKSGLPSDRFSAERTGGSVSTLTIQRTQQEDSAVYLCASSLGGSGNTIYFGEGSWLTVV.

This chain connects TRBV19 to TRBJ2-1; D possibly corresponds to TRBD2 (6 bases). Trimming pared 8 bases from V and 10 bases from J, leaving 21 bases between. Germline CDR1 and CDR2: LNHDA and SQIVND (reference sequence). The CDR3 has 14 residues. The CDR3 nucleotides are TGTGCCAGTGGCAACCGGGACTCCGGAGGGGAGCAGTTCTTC. It translates to CASGNRDSGGEQFF.

The chain links TRBV28 to TRBJ2-7, with D unresolved. CDR3 size: 12 residues. CDR1 and CDR2 (germline): MDHEN, SYDVKM. V was cut by 1 base and J by 4 bases, with 5 bases left in between. The CDR3 loop is CASSLSRYEQYF. CDR3 nucleotides: TGTGCCAGCAGTTTATCTCGGTACGAGCAGTACTTC.

A remark on this clone: With a far larger clone one base away, a read error is the likely cause. The same CDR3 is also encoded by other DNA sequences in this sample. The chain carries TRBV5-1 and TRBJ1-1; no firm D call. The CDR3 length is 14 residues. V dropped 0 bases and J dropped 1 base, with 7 bases sitting between them. CDR1 is SGHRS and CDR2 is YFSETQ in the germline V gene. The CDR3 coding sequence is TGCGCCAGCAGCTTGGGGGCGGGGAACACTGAAGCTTTCTTT. Its translation is CASSLGAGNTEAFF.

V and J are TRBV25-1 and TRBJ2-5, with TRBD2 identical over 7 bases. V was pared by 5 bases and J by 1 base, with 7 bases of the junction left unmatched. CDR1 and CDR2 from the germline V gene are MGHDK and SYGVNS. CDR3 size: 15 residues. The CDR3 is CASSFFREAQETQYF. The DNA for the CDR3 is TGTGCCAGCAGTTTCTTCCGGGAGGCCCAAGAGACCCAGTACTTC.

The rearrangement uses TRBV7-6 and TRBJ2-3; 8 bases line up with TRBD2. Per germline, CDR1 SGHVS and CDR2 FNYEAQ. J lost 6 bases, V lost 5 bases, and 10 bases had no gene match. The CDR3 spans 15 residues. CDR3 nucleotide sequence: TGTGCCAGCAGCGCCCGGGGACTAGTGGTTGATACGCAGTATTTT. This sequence encodes CASSARGLVVDTQYF.

The chain uses TRBV5-1 and TRBJ2-3; D perhaps matches TRBD2 (6 bases). This CDR3 region has 16 residues. V lost 0 bases and J 1 base, leaving 12 bases between the germline ends. CDR1 is SGHRS and CDR2 is YFSETQ in the germline V gene. CDR3 nucleotides: TGCGCCAGCAGCTTGGCCGGCGGGATGGGCACAGATACGCAGTATTTT. As protein: CASSLAGGMGTDTQYF.

The V gene is TRBV7-8, the J gene TRBJ2-7, with D unclear. The CDR3 length is 14 residues. V was trimmed by 1 base and J by 0 bases, leaving 7 bases between them. Germline lookup yields CDR1 SGHVS and CDR2 FQNEAQ. CDR3 loop: CASSLVVSSYEQYF. The CDR3 DNA reads TGTGCCAGCAGCTTAGTGGTCAGCTCCTACGAGCAGTACTTC.

The rearrangement links TRBV7-3 to TRBJ2-2, with 7 positions matching TRBD1. Losses at the gene ends were 1 base for V and 4 bases for J; bases not matched to a gene: 9. CDR1 is SGHTA, CDR2 FQGTGA, per germline. The CDR3 has 17 residues. The CDR3 loop reads CASSLRARGLGTGELFF. DNA of the CDR3: TGTGCCAGCAGCTTAAGGGCTAGGGGGCTAGGCACCGGGGAGCTGTTTTTT.

Concerning this clone itself: This specimen includes other DNA sequences encoding the same CDR3. The V and J genes are TRBV18 and TRBJ1-5; TRBD1 is a possible D gene (5 bases). Trimming took 6 bases from V and 4 from J, leaving 10 bases between them. There are 13 residues in the CDR3. The V gene's germline CDR1 is KGHSH and CDR2 LQKENI. The CDR3: CASSPDRNQPQHF. Here the CDR3 DNA reads TGTGCCAGCTCTCCCGACAGAAATCAGCCCCAGCATTTT.

The chain combines TRBV5-4 with TRBJ1-4, with TRBD1 matching over 7 bases. This CDR3 contains 16 residues. J gave up 3 bases and V 2 bases, and 7 bases lay outside the gene matches. The V gene's germline CDR1 is SGHNT and CDR2 YYREEE (reference sequence). The CDR3 DNA follows: TGTGCCAGCAGCTTCCGGACAGGAGCTGCTAATGAAAAACTGTTTTTT. Translating gives CASSFRTGAANEKLFF.

The chain carries TRBV5-5 and TRBJ2-3; 11 positions match TRBD2. The trim removed 3 bases at V and 4 bases at J, leaving 4 bases unmatched. This CDR3 has 15 residues. Germline V gene lookup returns CDR1 SGHKS and CDR2 YYEKEE (reference sequence). Here the CDR3 reads CASSSLAGGSDTQYF. CDR3 in DNA: TGTGCCAGCAGCTCCCTAGCGGGGGGTTCAGATACGCAGTATTTT. The complete variable domain, with remaining parts taken from reference TRBV5-5 and TRBJ2-3, reads DAGVTQSPTHLIKTRGQQVTLRCSPISGHKSVSWYQQVLGQGPQFIFQYYEKEERGRGNFPDRFSARQFPNYSSELNVNALLLGDSALYLCASSSLAGGSDTQYFGPGTRLTVL.

The chain joins TRBV9 to TRBJ1-3, with TRBD1 matching 12 bases. The V gene's germline CDR1 is SGDLS and CDR2 YYNGEE. V shed 3 bases, J shed 5 bases, and the junction held 9 bases outside the gene matches. The CDR3 totals 17 residues. The CDR3 DNA reads TGTGCCAGCAGCGCCGTCCCCGGGACAGGGGGCAGAAACACCATATATTTT. Protein: CASSAVPGTGGRNTIYF. Together with reference TRBV9 and TRBJ1-3, the CDR3 gives the full variable domain: DSGVTQTPKHLITATGQRVTLRCSPRSGDLSVYWYQQSLDQGLQFLIQYYNGEERAKGNILERFSAQQFPDLHSELNLSSLELGDSALYFCASSAVPGTGGRNTIYFGEGSWLTVV.

V gene TRBV28 combines with J gene TRBJ2-5; 11 bases are shared with TRBD2. This CDR3 region has 19 residues. Losses at the gene ends were 4 bases for V and 4 bases for J; bases not matched to a gene: 17. Per germline, CDR1 MDHEN and CDR2 SYDVKM. This CDR3 reads CASSSSTPTSGSNGETQYF. As DNA, the CDR3 is TGTGCCAGCAGTTCCTCCACCCCTACTAGCGGGAGTAATGGAGAGACCCAGTACTTC. The entire variable domain, with the rest obtained from reference TRBV28 and TRBJ2-5, is as follows: DVKVTQSSRYLVKRTGEKVFLECVQDMDHENMFWYRQDPGLGLRLIYFSYDVKMKEKGDIPEGYSVSREKKERFSLILESASTNQTSMYLCASSSSTPTSGSNGETQYFGPGTRLLVL.

In its sample, this clone was seen once. The chain couples TRBV4-3 to TRBJ2-7, with 10 nucleotides matching TRBD2. Germline CDR1 is LGHNA and CDR2 is YSLEER. The CDR3 runs to 17 residues. V was clipped by 4 bases and J by 0 bases; unmatched bases: 9. The CDR3 sequence: CASSPGNLAGASYEQYF. For the CDR3, the DNA is TGCGCCAGCAGCCCGGGGAATCTAGCGGGGGCCTCCTACGAGCAGTACTTC.

This clone was seen at least ten times. The chain couples TRBV18 to TRBJ1-3, with unresolved D. Germline V gene lookup returns CDR1 KGHSH and CDR2 LQKENI. V lost 3 bases and J 0 bases, leaving 9 bases between the germline ends. This CDR3 has 15 amino acids. CDR3 in amino acids: CASSPVQHSGNTIYF. The CDR3 DNA is TGTGCCAGCTCACCGGTACAGCACTCTGGAAACACCATATATTTT.

A single count supports this clone. The V gene is TRBV6-5, the J gene TRBJ2-6; D gene unclear. This CDR3 is built from 12 residues. Germline CDR1 reads MNHEY; CDR2 reads SVGAGI. The CDR3 DNA sequence: TGTGCTGGGCATTCCGGGGCCAACGTCCTGACTTTC. Encoded protein: CAGHSGANVLTF.

The chain recombines TRBV4-1 with TRBJ1-2; 7 bases match TRBD1. The V and J ends lost 4 bases and 8 bases, in that order; junction bases with no gene match: 10. Germline-derived CDR1 and CDR2 are MGHRA and YSYEKL. This CDR3 contains 14 residues. The CDR3 sequence is CASSPMAGGFGYTF. CDR3 coding DNA: TGCGCCAGCAGCCCTATGGCAGGGGGGTTCGGCTACACCTTC.

The V call is TRBV7-8, the J call TRBJ1-1; the D gene is possibly TRBD1 (5 bases). From germline, CDR1 is SGHVS and CDR2 FQNEAQ. V was clipped by 2 bases and J by 4 bases, with 20 bases between them. This CDR3 is built from 17 residues. Here the CDR3 DNA reads TGTGCCAGCAGCTTATTTGGCTGGGGGGAGCGGGGCACTGAAGCTTTCTTT. Protein: CASSLFGWGERGTEAFF.

The CDR3 is CASSIFGLAGGTNTGELFF. The CDR3 coding sequence is TGTGCCAGTAGTATATTTGGACTAGCGGGAGGGACGAACACCGGGGAGCTGTTTTTT. The chain has TRBV19 and TRBJ2-2; 15 positions agree with TRBD2. This CDR3 contains 19 residues. Germline assignment: CDR1 LNHDA and CDR2 SQIVND (reference sequence). V was pared by 2 bases and J by 0 bases, with 4 bases of the junction left unmatched.

A single count supports this clone. The J gene is TRBJ1-4, the V gene TRBV7-9, with 9 bases identical to TRBD1. Germline V lookup: CDR1 SEHNR, CDR2 FQNEAQ (reference sequence). After removal of 6 bases from V and 5 bases from J, the junction contained 10 bases not matched to a gene. This CDR3 spans 16 amino acids. The CDR3 nucleotides are TGTGCCAGCAGTTCCGGGACAGGGAGATCAAATGAAAAACTGTTTTTT. It yields the protein CASSSGTGRSNEKLFF.

The chain joins TRBV3-1 (or the pseudogene TRBV3-2) to TRBJ2-3; D call uncertain. V lost 0 bases to trimming and J lost 4 bases, with 17 bases between them. CDR1 and CDR2 (germline): LGHDT, YNNKEL (reference sequence). This CDR3 has 17 amino acids. The CDR3 region has the DNA TGTGCCAGCAGCCAAGATCTAGGCTTTCCCCGGGCAGATACGCAGTATTTT. Protein product: CASSQDLGFPRADTQYF.